In this sample, the clone carrying this T cell receptor (beta chain) turned up a few times. No antigen is known for it. These data are taken from a study of cytomegalovirus exposure and HLA in healthy donors. Whole-study findings and limits: Relative to equally common others, HLA-associated TCR beta chains showed greater clonal expansion in a later analysis. As a later analysis showed, a missense DCLRE1C variant was linked to trimming of TCR beta V- and J-genes. The study reported that TCR beta sequences accurately predicted HLA-A and HLA-B alleles in most subjects.

The PCR employed 60 Vbeta primers together with 13 Jbeta primers. Original analysis: Roughly 11 million shared chains were among the approximately 76 million unique TCR beta chains that a later analysis counted. Assay: immunoSEQ multiplex PCR; the TCRdb copy retains only in-frame clones and omits some. The D gene and trimming were derived from the DNA, and the V and J assignments and clone size from that table. This sample carries 110,000 or so clones, roughly 13% of them seen once, and the ten largest clones take roughly a sixth. The CDR3 sequence is 13 residues long. Germline V gives CDR1 MDHEN, CDR2 SYDVKM. The V and J ends lost 6 bases and 6 bases respectively, with 15 bases between them.

This rearrangement joins TRBV28 to TRBJ2-7, with a weak D call TRBD1 (6 bases). This receptor was identified in a man aged 35-49 years in good health and CMV-seropositive. The source material was PBMCs. The CDR3 DNA reads as TGTGCCAGCAGAAGTAGGGGGTGGTCCGAGCAGTACTTC. This sequence encodes CASRSRGWSEQYF. The whole variable domain, remainder taken from reference TRBV28 and TRBJ2-7, is DVKVTQSSRYLVKRTGEKVFLECVQDMDHENMFWYRQDPGLGLRLIYFSYDVKMKEKGDIPEGYSVSREKKERFSLILESASTNQTSMYLCASRSRGWSEQYFGPGTRLTVT.